This is a list of T cell receptor beta chains from one sample in a study of T cells after yellow fever vaccination. TCRdb recomputed calls from the 5' RACE reads with MiXCR, one row per CDR3 protein. The repertoire holds 300,000 or so distinct CDR3 sequences, 6.8% seen once, with over 15% in the top ten. The sample consisted of PBMCs, taken around 45 days after the first yellow fever vaccination. These TCRs come from a man between 18 and 35 years old who received the YFV17D yellow fever vaccine. The CDR3 runs from the conserved cysteine through the conserved F or W. A D gene is named only where the DNA matches it firmly. Clone sizes are given selectively: once, few, many, or a class where the clone is expanded.

d_call j_call clone_size v_call cdr3_aa cdr3_nt
. TRBJ1-6 . TRBV7-9 CASSPSGSYNSPLHF TGTGCCAGCAGCCCTTCGGGTTCCTATAATTCACCCCTCCACTTT
. TRBJ1-5 few TRBV12-3/TRBV12-4 CASSFFINPDQPQHF TGTGCCAGCAGTTTTTTCATTAACCCGGATCAGCCCCAGCATTTT
. TRBJ1-4 few TRBV19 CATREEGLANEKLFF TGTGCCACTCGAGAGGAGGGGCTAGCTAATGAAAAACTGTTTTTT
. TRBJ2-2 . TRBV12-3/TRBV12-4 CASSLRGAETGELFF TGTGCCAGCAGTTTGCGAGGGGCGGAGACCGGGGAGCTGTTTTTT
. TRBJ2-5 . TRBV5-1 CASSTGPRAEYF TGCGCCAGCAGCACCGGACCGCGGGCGGAGTACTTC
. TRBJ2-1 many TRBV6-5 CASSYRGTAYNEQFF TGTGCCAGCAGTTACCGCGGGACAGCGTACAATGAGCAGTTCTTC
. TRBJ1-5 many TRBV11-2 CASSIKVGQPQHF TGTGCCAGCAGCATCAAGGTGGGTCAGCCCCAGCATTTT
. TRBJ1-1 . TRBV4-1 CASSPGNLGTEAFF TGCGCCAGCAGCCCAGGAAACTTGGGCACTGAAGCTTTCTTT
. TRBJ2-5 many TRBV7-9 CASSSWTGQETQYF TGTGCCAGCAGCTCTTGGACGGGACAAGAGACCCAGTACTTC
. TRBJ2-2 . TRBV27 CASSADSARRRTGELFF TGTGCCAGCAGTGCAGATAGCGCCCGAAGGCGGACCGGGGAGCTGTTTTTT
. TRBJ1-1 . TRBV7-3 CASSPPVQTMNTEAFF TGTGCCAGCAGCCCCCCAGTACAGACTATGAACACTGAAGCTTTCTTT
. TRBJ1-2 few TRBV5-1 CASSPSGGPINYGYTF TGCGCCAGCAGCCCTTCTGGGGGTCCCATCAACTATGGCTACACCTTC
TRBD2 TRBJ2-7 few TRBV4-1 CASSSSRGGRSYEQYF TGCGCCAGCAGCTCGTCGCGGGGGGGTAGGTCCTACGAGCAGTACTTC
. TRBJ2-3 . TRBV12-3/TRBV12-4 CASTNRTDTQYF TGTGCCAGCACCAACCGGACAGATACGCAGTATTTT